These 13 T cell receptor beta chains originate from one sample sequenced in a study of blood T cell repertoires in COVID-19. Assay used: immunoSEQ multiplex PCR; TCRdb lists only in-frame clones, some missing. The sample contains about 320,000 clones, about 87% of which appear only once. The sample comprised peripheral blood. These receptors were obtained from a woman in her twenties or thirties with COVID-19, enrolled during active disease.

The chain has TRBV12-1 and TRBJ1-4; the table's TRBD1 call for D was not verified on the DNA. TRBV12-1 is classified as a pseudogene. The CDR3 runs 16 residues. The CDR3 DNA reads TGTGCCAGCACCTTCTCTCTGGGCGCCGGTAATGAAAAACTGTTTTTT. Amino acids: CASTFSLGAGNEKLFF.

The CDR3 DNA sequence: TGTGCCAGCTCACCAAACGGGGGGTCTATAATCAATGAGCAGTTCTTC. This encodes CASSPNGGSIINEQFF. The rearrangement links TRBV18 to TRBJ2-1, with TRBD2 matching 7 bases. The CDR3 covers 16 residues. Per the germline V gene, CDR1 is KGHSH and CDR2 is LQKENI. Trimming at V came to 2 bases and at J to 6 bases, leaving 10 bases not matched to a gene.

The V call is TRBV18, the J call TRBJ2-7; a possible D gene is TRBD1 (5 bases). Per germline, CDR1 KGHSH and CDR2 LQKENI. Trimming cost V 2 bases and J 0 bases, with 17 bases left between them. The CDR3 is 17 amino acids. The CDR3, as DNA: TGTGCCAGCTCACCAGGCCTATCTAGGGGAAGCTCCTACGAGCAGTACGTC. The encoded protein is CASSPGLSRGSSYEQYV.

The CDR3, as DNA: TGTGCCAGCAGCGACTCGACAGGGGGTCATGGCTACACCTTC. The encoded protein is CASSDSTGGHGYTF. This rearrangement joins TRBV2 to TRBJ1-2, with 9 bases identical to TRBD1. Germline CDR1 reads SNHLY; CDR2 reads FYNNEI. The junction had 8 bases not matched to a gene; V was cut back by 6 bases and J by 6 bases. The CDR3 covers 14 residues.

This chain's CDR3 is CASSPFWGGEQYV. In DNA form, the CDR3 reads TGTGCCAGCAGCCCCTTCTGGGGGGGCGAGCAGTACGTC. The chain carries TRBV27 and TRBJ2-7; 7 bases match TRBD2. V lost 6 bases to trimming and J lost 6 bases; unmatched junction nucleotides: 8. CDR1 and CDR2 from the germline V gene are MNHEY and SMNVEV (reference sequence). This CDR3 has 13 residues.

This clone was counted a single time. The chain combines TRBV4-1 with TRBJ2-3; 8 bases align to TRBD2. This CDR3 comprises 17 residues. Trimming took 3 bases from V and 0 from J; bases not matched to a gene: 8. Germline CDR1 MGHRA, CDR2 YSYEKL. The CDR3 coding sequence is TGCGCCAGCAGCCAGGGGGGCGGGGGGACTAGCACAGATACGCAGTATTTT. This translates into CASSQGGGGTSTDTQYF.

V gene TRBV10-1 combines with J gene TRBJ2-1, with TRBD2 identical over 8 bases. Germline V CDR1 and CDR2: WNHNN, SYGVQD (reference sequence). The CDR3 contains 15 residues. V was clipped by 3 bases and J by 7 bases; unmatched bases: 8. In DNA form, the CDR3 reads TGCGCCAGCAGTGAACCGGGACTAGGGCGGAATGAGCAGTTCTTC. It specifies CASSEPGLGRNEQFF.

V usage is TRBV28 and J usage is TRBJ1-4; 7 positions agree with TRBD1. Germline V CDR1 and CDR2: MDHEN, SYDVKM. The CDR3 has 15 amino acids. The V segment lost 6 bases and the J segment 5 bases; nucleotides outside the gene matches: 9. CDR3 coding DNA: TGTGCCAGCAGATGGACAGGCCAAGGGAATGAAAAACTGTTTTTT. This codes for CASRWTGQGNEKLFF.

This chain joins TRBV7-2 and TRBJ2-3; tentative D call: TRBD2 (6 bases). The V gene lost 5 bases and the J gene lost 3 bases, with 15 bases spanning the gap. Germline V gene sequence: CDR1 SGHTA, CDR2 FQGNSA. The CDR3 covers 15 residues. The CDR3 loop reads CASSDLLLATDTQYF. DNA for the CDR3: TGTGCCAGCAGCGATCTGCTACTAGCAACAGATACGCAGTATTTT.

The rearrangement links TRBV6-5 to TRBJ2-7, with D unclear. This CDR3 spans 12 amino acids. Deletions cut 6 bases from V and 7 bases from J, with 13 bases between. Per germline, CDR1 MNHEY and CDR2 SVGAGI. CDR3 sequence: CASRPNQAEQYF. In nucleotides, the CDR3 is TGTGCCAGCAGACCCAACCAGGCTGAGCAGTACTTC.

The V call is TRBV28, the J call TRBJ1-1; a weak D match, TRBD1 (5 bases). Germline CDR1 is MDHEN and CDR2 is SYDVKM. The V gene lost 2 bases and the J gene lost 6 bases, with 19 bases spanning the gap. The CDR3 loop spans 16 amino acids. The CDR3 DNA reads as TGTGCCAGCAGTTTAGTCCCCGCGGGGGGGAGGGCTGAAGCTTTCTTT. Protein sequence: CASSLVPAGGRAEAFF.

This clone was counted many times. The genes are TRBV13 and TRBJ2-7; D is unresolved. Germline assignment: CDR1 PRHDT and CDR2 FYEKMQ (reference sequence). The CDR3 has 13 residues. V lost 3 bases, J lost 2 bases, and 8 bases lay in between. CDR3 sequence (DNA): TGTGCCAGCAGCTTTGGGCAGACCTACGAGCAGTACTTC. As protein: CASSFGQTYEQYF. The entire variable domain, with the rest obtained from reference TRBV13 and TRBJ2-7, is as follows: AAGVIQSPRHLIKEKRETATLKCYPIPRHDTVYWYQQGPGQDPQFLISFYEKMQSDKGSIPDRFSAQQFSDYHSELNMSSLELGDSALYFCASSFGQTYEQYFGPGTRLTVT.

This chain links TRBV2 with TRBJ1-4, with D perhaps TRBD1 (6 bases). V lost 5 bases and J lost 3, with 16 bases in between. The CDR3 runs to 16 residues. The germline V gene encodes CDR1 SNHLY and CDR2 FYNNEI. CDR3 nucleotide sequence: TGTGCCAGCAGTTATACAGGGACCAACTCTAATGAAAAACTGTTTTTT. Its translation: CASSYTGTNSNEKLFF.